A selection of T cell receptor beta chains follows, all from one sample in a study of blood T cell repertoires in COVID-19. Produced via immunoSEQ multiplex PCR; TCRdb's table is partial and in-frame only. The sample has around 250,000 clones, roughly 80% seen once. Input material: PBMCs or T cells enriched from blood (not recorded which). These receptors originate from a man aged 35 to 55 who had been exposed to COVID-19. Both conserved end residues are part of each CDR3. The D gene is left open where the match is weak. A clone size is listed for some rows: how often the clone was seen (once, few, many), or a class if it is expanded.

NA	18	NA	TRBJ2-6	TRBV5-1	CASSLAGGSYSGANVLTF	TGCGCCAGCAGCTTGGCCGGAGGTTCTTACTCTGGGGCCAACGTCCTGACTTTC
NA	14	NA	TRBJ1-2	TRBV4-1	CASSQMAVNYGYTF	TGCGCCAGCAGCCAAATGGCAGTCAACTATGGCTACACCTTC
NA	14	TRBD1	TRBJ1-1	TRBV15	CATSRNRGGTEAFF	TGTGCCACCAGCAGAAACAGGGGCGGGACTGAAGCTTTCTTT
NA	14	NA	TRBJ2-7	TRBV19	CASSIRQSSYEQYF	TGTGCCAGTAGTATCCGACAGAGCTCCTACGAGCAGTACTTC
once	13	NA	TRBJ2-3	TRBV5-5	CASSFSGADTQYF	TGTGCCAGCAGCTTTTCTGGAGCAGATACGCAGTATTTT
few	13	NA	TRBJ2-7	TRBV12-3/TRBV12-4	CASSFRADYEQYF	TGTGCCAGCAGTTTCAGAGCGGACTACGAGCAGTACTTC
NA	13	NA	TRBJ1-1	TRBV7-2	CASSGGRNTEAFF	TGTGCCAGCAGCGGAGGACGGAACACTGAAGCTTTCTTT
NA	15	TRBD1	TRBJ2-1	TRBV2	CANEYSGGSYNEQFF	TGTGCCAACGAATACTCAGGGGGATCCTACAATGAGCAGTTCTTC
NA	14	NA	TRBJ1-1	TRBV5-1	CASSLRQAATEAFF	TGCGCCAGCAGCTTGCGACAGGCGGCCACTGAAGCTTTCTTT
NA	15	NA	TRBJ2-6	TRBV7-8	CASSLQGTGANVLTF	TGTGCCAGCAGCTTACAGGGTACTGGGGCCAACGTCCTGACTTTC
NA	13	TRBD2	TRBJ2-5	TRBV27	CASHDSGRETQYF	TGTGCCAGCCATGATAGCGGGAGGGAGACCCAGTACTTC